The clone carrying this T cell receptor (beta chain) was seen repeatedly, ten times or more. Its specificity is unknown. The sample belongs to a study of naive and memory T cell subsets. The beta constant-region primer was an equimolar mix of two oligonucleotides covering TRBC1 and TRBC2. MiXCR, applied by TCRdb to the UMI-ligation and nested PCR reads, yields one record per CDR3 protein. Among 81,000 or so distinct CDR3 sequences listed, around 7% were seen once. Trimming took 4 bases from V and 4 from J; bases not matched to a gene: 8. The V gene's germline CDR1 is SGHRS and CDR2 YFSETQ. This CDR3 has 15 residues. Findings of the study overall: The power law exponent of TCR abundance differed between naive and memory cells. Gini index rose across naive, CM, EM and EMRA in CD4 and CD8.

Sequential positive selection took CD4 T cells first, then CD8 T cells. The chain links TRBV5-1 to TRBJ1-2, with 9 bases fitting TRBD1. The TCR sequence derives from a human donor in good health. Sequenced material: central memory CD4+ T cells from blood. The CDR3 is CASSQQGTGSYGYTF. For the CDR3, the DNA is TGCGCCAGCAGCCAGCAAGGGACAGGGTCCTATGGCTACACCTTC.